These 28 T cell receptor beta chains were sequenced from one sample in a study of PD-L1 blockade in urothelial cancer. Libraries were prepared by immunoSEQ multiplex PCR; TCRdb keeps only in-frame clonotypes and omits some of them. The table lists roughly 49,000 clones, just over 85% of them singletons. As for time point: pretreatment peripheral blood. The sample consisted of PBMCs, taken around atezolizumab (anti-PD-L1) treatment. Source of these receptors: a man aged 55 to 69 with urothelial cancer.

A single count supports this clone. The chain carries TRBV4-2 and TRBJ1-5, with 9 nucleotides matching TRBD1. After removal of 7 bases from V and 7 bases from J, the junction contained 14 bases not matched to a gene. The length of the CDR3 is 16 residues. Germline V CDR1 and CDR2: LGHNA, YNFKEQ. CDR3: CASILLRDRAPQPQHF. CDR3 nucleotides: TGTGCCAGCATTCTACTCCGGGACAGGGCGCCGCAGCCCCAGCATTTT.

This clone was seen a single time. V is TRBV27 and J is TRBJ1-5, with 8 bases identical to TRBD1. In germline, CDR1 is MNHEY, CDR2 SMNVEV (reference sequence). The CDR3 has 16 residues. V was pared by 5 bases and J by 4 bases, with 10 bases of the junction left unmatched. In nucleotides, the CDR3 is TGTGCCAGCAGTCCCGGGACAGGAGTCGGTAATCAGCCCCAGCATTTT. It translates to CASSPGTGVGNQPQHF.

The chain uses TRBV4-2 and TRBJ2-5; TRBD2 matches at 8 bases. The V gene's germline CDR1 is LGHNA and CDR2 YNFKEQ. V lost 4 bases, J lost 1 base, and 11 bases stayed unmatched. There are 17 residues in the CDR3. Here the CDR3 reads CASSRKSSGIGQETQYF. CDR3 nucleotides: TGTGCCAGCAGCCGGAAGAGTAGCGGGATAGGCCAAGAGACCCAGTACTTC.

The chain links TRBV2 to TRBJ1-5; D ambiguous. Trimming removed 6 bases from V and 3 bases from J, with 12 bases in between. The germline gives CDR1 SNHLY, CDR2 FYNNEI. The CDR3 is 14 residues long. The CDR3 region is CASRPDGINQPQHF. The CDR3 nucleotides are TGTGCCAGCAGGCCAGACGGGATCAATCAGCCCCAGCATTTT.

The chain combines TRBV14 with TRBJ2-1; TRBD2 is a possible D gene (5 bases). This CDR3 is built from 15 residues. Germline assignment: CDR1 SGHDN and CDR2 FVKESK. V was cut by 1 base and J by 5 bases, with 12 bases left in between. The CDR3 DNA follows: TGTGCCAGCAGCCAAGGGAGGACCGTCAACAATGAGCAGTTCTTC. Amino acid sequence: CASSQGRTVNNEQFF.

This clone was observed once. The J gene is TRBJ2-1, the V gene TRBV7-6, with 14 bases aligning to TRBD2. J was trimmed by 2 bases and V by 4 bases; bases with no gene match: 7. CDR1 is SGHVS and CDR2 is FNYEAQ in the germline V gene. This CDR3 comprises 18 residues. Written as DNA, the CDR3 is TGTGCCAGCAGCTGGGGGACTAGCGGGAGTCTCCCCTACAATGAGCAGTTCTTC. The encoded protein is CASSWGTSGSLPYNEQFF.

The chain couples TRBV7-8 to TRBJ1-1, with TRBD1 matching 9 bases. Germline V lookup: CDR1 SGHVS, CDR2 FQNEAQ. The CDR3 totals 15 residues. V shed 1 base, J shed 5 bases, and the junction held 5 bases outside the gene matches. The CDR3 coding sequence is TGTGCCAGCAGCTTAGTAACAGGGGGCAAAACTGAAGCTTTCTTT. Residues: CASSLVTGGKTEAFF.

The rearrangement uses TRBV5-1 and TRBJ2-1; tentatively, D is TRBD2 (6 bases). Trimming removed 0 bases at V and 4 bases at J, with 14 bases between. Germline CDR1 and CDR2: SGHRS and YFSETQ. This CDR3 has 16 amino acids. The CDR3 protein is CASSLAPLAAYNEQFF. In DNA, the CDR3 is TGCGCCAGCAGCTTGGCCCCCTTAGCGGCGTACAATGAGCAGTTCTTC.

The chain employs TRBV14 and TRBJ2-7, with 13 bases fitting TRBD2. This CDR3 region has 19 residues. The V and J ends lost 0 bases and 2 bases, in that order; junction bases with no gene match: 10. Germline CDR1 SGHDN, CDR2 FVKESK. This CDR3 reads CASSQDRRTSGGNAYEQYF. DNA of the CDR3: TGTGCCAGCAGCCAAGACCGCAGGACTAGCGGGGGTAATGCCTACGAGCAGTACTTC.

The chain recombines TRBV7-2 with TRBJ1-2, with TRBD1 matching over 8 bases. The germline V gene encodes CDR1 SGHTA and CDR2 FQGNSA. The CDR3 extends over 14 amino acids. V was pared by 5 bases and J by 6 bases, with 8 bases of the junction left unmatched. The CDR3 coding sequence is TGTGCCAGCAGCATACCGGGACAGGATAATGGCTACACCTTC. Amino acid sequence: CASSIPGQDNGYTF.

CDR3 nucleotide sequence: TGTGCCAGCAGCTTGTCGGGGACAGGGAGAGAGACCCAGTACTTC. It translates to CASSLSGTGRETQYF. This chain links TRBV5-4 with TRBJ2-5, with 9 bases identical to TRBD1. CDR1 SGHNT and CDR2 YYREEE come from the germline V gene (reference sequence). The CDR3 consists of 15 residues. The junction had 5 bases not matched to a gene; V was cut back by 1 base and J by 4 bases. Full variable domain (rest looked up from reference TRBV5-4 and TRBJ2-5): ETGVTQSPTHLIKTRGQQVTLRCSSQSGHNTVSWYQQALGQGPQFIFQYYREEENGRGNFPPRFSGLQFPNYSSELNVNALELDDSALYLCASSLSGTGRETQYFGPGTRLLVL.

In this sample, this clone turned up once. The genes are TRBV4-2 and TRBJ2-3, with 7 bases that match TRBD2. V shed 2 bases, J shed 3 bases, and the junction held 11 bases outside the gene matches. In germline, CDR1 is LGHNA, CDR2 YNFKEQ. The CDR3 covers 17 residues. The DNA of the CDR3 is TGTGCCAGCAGCCAACCCTCCCCGGGGGGTGGGACAGATACGCAGTATTTT. This encodes CASSQPSPGGGTDTQYF.

The chain couples TRBV5-4 to TRBJ2-2; 8 positions match TRBD2. Germline V lookup: CDR1 SGHNT, CDR2 YYREEE (reference sequence). The trim removed 0 bases at V and 5 bases at J, leaving 3 bases unmatched. This CDR3 is 15 amino acids long. This CDR3 is CASSLVRGGTGELFF. The CDR3 region has the DNA TGTGCCAGCAGCTTGGTACGGGGGGGAACCGGGGAGCTGTTTTTT.

The J gene is TRBJ2-7, the V gene TRBV5-4; TRBD2 aligns across 12 bases. The V gene's germline CDR1 is SGHNT and CDR2 YYREEE (reference sequence). CDR3 length: 15 amino acids. The V and J ends lost 3 bases and 0 bases, in that order; junction bases with no gene match: 1. The CDR3 sequence is CASSSTSGSSYEQYF. CDR3 nucleotide sequence: TGTGCCAGCAGCTCGACTAGCGGGAGCTCCTACGAGCAGTACTTC. The full variable domain, with the rest looked up from reference TRBV5-4 and TRBJ2-7, is ETGVTQSPTHLIKTRGQQVTLRCSSQSGHNTVSWYQQALGQGPQFIFQYYREEENGRGNFPPRFSGLQFPNYSSELNVNALELDDSALYLCASSSTSGSSYEQYFGPGTRLTVT.

This chain links TRBV7-8 with TRBJ1-5; D is possibly TRBD1 (5 bases). V was trimmed by 5 bases and J by 5 bases, leaving 22 bases between them. The CDR3 has 17 amino acids. The V gene's germline CDR1 is SGHVS and CDR2 FQNEAQ. CDR3 in amino acids: CASSHRQLRIGDQPQHF. The CDR3 bases are TGTGCCAGCAGCCACAGACAGCTTCGCATTGGCGATCAGCCCCAGCATTTT.

This sequence joins TRBV4-3 and TRBJ2-1, with D maybe TRBD2 (5 bases). The germline V gene has CDR1 LGHNA and CDR2 YSLEER. The CDR3 totals 15 residues. Trimming took off 2 bases at V and 0 bases at J, with 8 bases between the two ends. CDR3 coding DNA: TGCGCCAGCAGCCAATTAGCGAACTCCTACAATGAGCAGTTCTTC. Its translation: CASSQLANSYNEQFF.

The chain recombines TRBV5-1 with TRBJ2-1, with 14 bases that match TRBD2. V was pared by 1 base and J by 3 bases, with 6 bases of the junction left unmatched. This CDR3 comprises 18 residues. Looked up from germline, CDR1 is SGHRS and CDR2 is YFSETQ. This chain's CDR3 is CASSLLQGTSGSYNEQFF. In nucleotides, the CDR3 is TGCGCCAGCAGCTTGCTCCAAGGGACTAGCGGGAGCTACAATGAGCAGTTCTTC.

V usage is TRBV7-2 and J usage is TRBJ2-2; D gene unclear. The germline V gene encodes CDR1 SGHTA and CDR2 FQGNSA. The CDR3 runs 14 residues. Deletions cut 3 bases from V and 0 bases from J, with 5 bases between. The CDR3 sequence: CASSFRANTGELFF. Here the CDR3 DNA reads TGTGCCAGCAGCTTTAGAGCGAACACCGGGGAGCTGTTTTTT.

The table lists this clone with a few counts. The chain is built from TRBV7-3 and TRBJ1-1, with unresolved D. V was shortened by 1 base and J by 7 bases, with 10 bases between the two germline ends. CDR1 is SGHTA, CDR2 FQGTGA, per germline. The CDR3 has 13 residues. CDR3 sequence: CASSLILSSEAFF. In DNA, the CDR3 is TGTGCCAGCAGCTTAATACTTTCTAGTGAAGCTTTCTTT.

V is TRBV6-1 and J is TRBJ2-1; D not certain. V lost 6 bases and J lost 6, with 18 bases in between. CDR3 length: 15 amino acids. Germline-derived CDR1 and CDR2 are MNHNS and SASEGT. For the CDR3, the DNA is TGTGCCAGCAGCCGCGGATCTGTAGCCCCCAATGAGCAGTTCTTC. As protein: CASSRGSVAPNEQFF.

This clone was counted only a few times. The chain joins TRBV19 to TRBJ1-4, with 11 bases fitting TRBD1. V was pared by 5 bases and J by 4 bases, with 6 bases of the junction left unmatched. Germline CDR1 is LNHDA and CDR2 is SQIVND (reference sequence). This CDR3 has 16 amino acids. The CDR3 DNA sequence: TGTGCCAGTAGTTTGGACAGGGGGCGGGTTAATGAAAAACTGTTTTTT. This translates into CASSLDRGRVNEKLFF.

The rearrangement links TRBV28 to TRBJ1-3, with D unresolved. V was clipped by 3 bases and J by 1 base, with 7 bases between them. Germline V gives CDR1 MDHEN, CDR2 SYDVKM. The CDR3 contains 14 residues. CDR3 amino acids: CASSFLRSGNTIYF. The CDR3 DNA sequence: TGTGCCAGCAGTTTTTTGAGATCTGGAAACACCATATATTTT.

The rearrangement uses TRBV11-2 and TRBJ2-5, with D perhaps TRBD1 (5 bases). The V gene lost 0 bases and the J gene lost 2 bases, with 10 bases spanning the gap. This CDR3 has 15 amino acids. Germline CDR1 is SGHAT and CDR2 is FQNNGV. Here the CDR3 reads CASSLDGATQETQYF. The CDR3 region has the DNA TGTGCCAGCAGCTTAGATGGGGCAACGCAAGAGACCCAGTACTTC.

The rearrangement uses TRBV5-1 and TRBJ1-5; D unresolved. This CDR3 has 14 amino acids. V lost 0 bases, J lost 5 bases, and 9 bases lay in between. Germline V gives CDR1 SGHRS, CDR2 YFSETQ. The CDR3 loop is CASSLVPGDQPQHF. The DNA for the CDR3 is TGCGCCAGCAGCTTGGTGCCGGGTGATCAGCCCCAGCATTTT.

The rearrangement uses TRBV9 and TRBJ2-3; TRBD2 matches at 11 bases. Germline V CDR1 and CDR2: SGDLS, YYNGEE. This CDR3 region has 21 residues. Trimming removed 0 bases from V and 1 base from J; junction bases left unmatched: 16. The CDR3 loop reads CASSVGLTSGSVVYGTDTQYF. The CDR3 DNA follows: TGTGCCAGCAGCGTAGGACTAACTAGCGGGAGTGTGGTATACGGCACAGATACGCAGTATTTT. Full variable domain (missing parts from reference TRBV9 and TRBJ2-3): DSGVTQTPKHLITATGQRVTLRCSPRSGDLSVYWYQQSLDQGLQFLIQYYNGEERAKGNILERFSAQQFPDLHSELNLSSLELGDSALYFCASSVGLTSGSVVYGTDTQYFGPGTRLTVL.

The V and J genes are TRBV30 and TRBJ1-4, with D uncertain. The CDR3 covers 14 residues. Trimming took off 2 bases at V and 4 bases at J, with 11 bases between the two ends. Germline CDR1 GTSNPN, CDR2 SVGIG (reference sequence). The DNA for the CDR3 is TGTGCCTGGAGTAGCTGGCGGAGTAATGAAAAACTGTTTTTT. It is translated as CAWSSWRSNEKLFF. Based on the CDR3 plus reference TRBV30 and TRBJ1-4, the full variable domain is SQTIHQWPATLVQPVGSPLSLECTVEGTSNPNLYWYRQAAGRGLQLLFYSVGIGQISSEVPQNLSASRPQDRQFILSSKKLLLSDSGFYLCAWSSWRSNEKLFFGSGTQLSVL.

The chain is built from TRBV7-2 and TRBJ1-5; 7 nucleotides line up with TRBD1. CDR1 is SGHTA, CDR2 FQGNSA, per germline. J gave up 6 bases and V 3 bases, and 5 bases lay outside the gene matches. CDR3 length: 14 residues. The CDR3 DNA follows: TGTGCCAGCAGCTTGGAACAGGGGATTCAGCCCCAGCATTTT. Encoded protein: CASSLEQGIQPQHF. The full variable domain, rest sourced from reference TRBV7-2 and TRBJ1-5, is GAGVSQSPSNKVTEKGKDVELRCDPISGHTALYWYRQSLGQGLEFLIYFQGNSAPDKSGLPSDRFSAERTGGSVSTLTIQRTQQEDSAVYLCASSLEQGIQPQHFGDGTRLSIL.

This chain uses TRBV2 with TRBJ1-5; D not resolved. CDR1 SNHLY and CDR2 FYNNEI come from the germline V gene. The germline V and J ends were trimmed by 8 bases and 2 bases, with 16 bases remaining between them. This CDR3 spans 15 amino acids. The CDR3 here is CASGWTGAGNQPQHF. In nucleotides, the CDR3 is TGTGCCAGCGGATGGACTGGCGCGGGCAATCAGCCCCAGCATTTT.